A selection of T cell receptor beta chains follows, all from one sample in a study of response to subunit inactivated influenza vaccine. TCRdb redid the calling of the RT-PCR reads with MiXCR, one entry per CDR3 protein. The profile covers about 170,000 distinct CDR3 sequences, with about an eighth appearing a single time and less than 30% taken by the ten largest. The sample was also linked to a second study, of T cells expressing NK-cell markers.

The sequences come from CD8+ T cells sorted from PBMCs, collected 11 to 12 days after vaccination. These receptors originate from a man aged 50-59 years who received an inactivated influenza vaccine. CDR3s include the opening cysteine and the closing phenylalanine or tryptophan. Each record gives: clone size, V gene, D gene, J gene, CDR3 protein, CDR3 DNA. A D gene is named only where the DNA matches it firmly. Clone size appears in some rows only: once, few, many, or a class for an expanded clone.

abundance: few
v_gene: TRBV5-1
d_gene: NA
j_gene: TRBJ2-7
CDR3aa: CASSGGLLAYEQYF
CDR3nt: TGCGCCAGCAGCGGAGGACTCCTCGCCTACGAGCAGTACTTC

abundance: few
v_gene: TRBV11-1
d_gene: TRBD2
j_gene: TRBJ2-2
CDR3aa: CASSLGRGAPTAGTGELFF
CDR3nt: TGTGCCAGCAGCCTTGGGCGGGGGGCCCCAACCGCCGGGACCGGGGAGCTGTTTTTT

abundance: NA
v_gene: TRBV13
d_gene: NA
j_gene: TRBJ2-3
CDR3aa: CASSLRRATGLSTDTQYF
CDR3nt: TGTGCCAGCAGCTTAAGGAGGGCGACGGGGCTGAGCACAGATACGCAGTATTTT

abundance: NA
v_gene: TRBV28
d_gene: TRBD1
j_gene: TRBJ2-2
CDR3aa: CASTPLHMTGRTGELFF
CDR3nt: TGTGCCAGCACCCCCCTCCACATGACAGGGCGCACCGGGGAGCTGTTTTTT

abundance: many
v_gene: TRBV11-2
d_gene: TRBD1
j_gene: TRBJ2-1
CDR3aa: CASSPTGGPYNEQFF
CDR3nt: TGTGCCAGCAGCCCAACAGGGGGCCCCTACAATGAGCAGTTCTTC

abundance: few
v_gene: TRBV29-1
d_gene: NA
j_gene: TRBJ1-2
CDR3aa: CSVADPSVGGYTF
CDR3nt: TGCAGCGTTGCCGACCCCTCGGTGGGTGGCTACACCTTC

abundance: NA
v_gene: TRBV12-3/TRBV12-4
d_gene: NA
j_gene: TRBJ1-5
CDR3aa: CASSPRGGNQPQHF
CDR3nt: TGTGCCAGCAGTCCGCGGGGGGGCAATCAGCCCCAGCATTTT

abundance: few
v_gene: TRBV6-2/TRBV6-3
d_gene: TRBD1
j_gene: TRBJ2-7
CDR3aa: CASNYQGENYEQYF
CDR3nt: TGTGCCAGCAACTATCAGGGGGAAAACTACGAGCAGTACTTC

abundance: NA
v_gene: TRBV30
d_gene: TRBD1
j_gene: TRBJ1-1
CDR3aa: CAWSDEGANTEAFF
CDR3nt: TGTGCCTGGAGTGACGAGGGGGCGAACACTGAAGCTTTCTTT

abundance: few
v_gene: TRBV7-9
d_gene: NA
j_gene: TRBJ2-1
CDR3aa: CASLIGGAWNEQFF
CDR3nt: TGTGCCAGCCTCATAGGGGGGGCCTGGAATGAGCAGTTCTTC

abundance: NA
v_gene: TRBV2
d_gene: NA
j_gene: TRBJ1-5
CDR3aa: CASSEIGAGNQPQHF
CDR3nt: TGTGCCAGCAGTGAGATTGGGGCGGGAAATCAGCCCCAGCATTTT

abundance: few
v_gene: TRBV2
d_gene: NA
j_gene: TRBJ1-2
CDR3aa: CASRGDRSYGYTF
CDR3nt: TGTGCCAGCAGGGGGGATCGGAGCTATGGCTACACCTTC

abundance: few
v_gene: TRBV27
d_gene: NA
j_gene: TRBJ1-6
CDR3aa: CASSLYLGTSPLHF
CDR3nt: TGTGCCAGCAGTTTATATTTGGGTACGTCACCCCTCCACTTT

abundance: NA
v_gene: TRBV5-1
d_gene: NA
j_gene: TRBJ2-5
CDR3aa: CASSLAGETETQYF
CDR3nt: TGCGCCAGCAGCTTGGCGGGAGAGACAGAGACCCAGTACTTC

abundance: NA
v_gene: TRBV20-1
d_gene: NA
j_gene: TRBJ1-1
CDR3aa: CSAGNRVMNTEAFF
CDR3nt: TGCAGTGCTGGAAACAGGGTCATGAACACTGAAGCTTTCTTT

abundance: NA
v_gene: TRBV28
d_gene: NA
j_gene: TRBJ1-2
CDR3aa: CASTTRLAYYGYTF
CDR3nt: TGTGCCAGCACCACCAGGCTTGCCTACTATGGCTACACCTTC

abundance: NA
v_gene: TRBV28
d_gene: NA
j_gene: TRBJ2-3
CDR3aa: CASSPMGSGPRTDTQYF
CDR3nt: TGTGCCAGCAGCCCTATGGGTTCGGGGCCCCGCACAGATACGCAGTATTTT

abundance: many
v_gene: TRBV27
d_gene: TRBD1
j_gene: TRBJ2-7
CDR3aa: CASSPNPTGMYEQYF
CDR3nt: TGTGCCAGCAGTCCAAACCCGACAGGGATGTACGAGCAGTACTTC

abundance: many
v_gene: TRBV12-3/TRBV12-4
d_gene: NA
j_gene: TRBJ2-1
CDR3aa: CASSFSVSAEQFF
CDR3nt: TGTGCCAGCAGTTTCTCCGTATCCGCGGAGCAGTTCTTC

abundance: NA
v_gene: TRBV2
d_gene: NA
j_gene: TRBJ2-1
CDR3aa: CASSFGPVGGKLPYNEQFF
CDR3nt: TGTGCCAGCAGTTTCGGGCCTGTCGGCGGGAAACTACCCTACAATGAGCAGTTCTTC

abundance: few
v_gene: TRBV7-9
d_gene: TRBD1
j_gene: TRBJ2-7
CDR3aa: CASSSGQGAPYEQYF
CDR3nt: TGTGCCAGCAGCTCGGGACAGGGGGCCCCATACGAGCAGTACTTC

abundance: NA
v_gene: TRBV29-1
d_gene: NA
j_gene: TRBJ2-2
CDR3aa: CSVDRVGTGELFF
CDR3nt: TGCAGCGTTGACAGGGTGGGCACCGGGGAGCTGTTTTTT

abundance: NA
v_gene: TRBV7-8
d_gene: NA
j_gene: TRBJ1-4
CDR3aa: CASSLAGYNEKLFF
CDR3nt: TGTGCCAGCAGCTTAGCAGGGTATAATGAAAAACTGTTTTTT

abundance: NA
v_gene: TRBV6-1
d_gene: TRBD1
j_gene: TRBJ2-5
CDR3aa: CASSQHPGTGNQETQYF
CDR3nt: TGTGCCAGCAGTCAGCATCCCGGGACAGGGAACCAAGAGACCCAGTACTTC

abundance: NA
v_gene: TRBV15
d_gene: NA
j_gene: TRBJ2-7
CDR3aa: CATSRVQGYEQYF
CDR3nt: TGTGCCACCAGCAGAGTCCAGGGGTACGAGCAGTACTTC

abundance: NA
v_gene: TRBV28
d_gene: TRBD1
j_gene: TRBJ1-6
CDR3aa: CASSLTGATNSPLHF
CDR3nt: TGTGCCAGCAGTTTAACAGGGGCTACTAATTCACCCCTCCACTTT

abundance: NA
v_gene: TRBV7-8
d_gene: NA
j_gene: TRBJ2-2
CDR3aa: CASSLGGFGELFF
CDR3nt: TGTGCCAGCAGCTTAGGGGGATTTGGGGAGCTGTTTTTT

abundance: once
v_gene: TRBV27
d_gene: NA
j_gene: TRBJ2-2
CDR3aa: CASRPQRAANTGELFF
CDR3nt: TGTGCCAGCAGACCTCAAAGGGCCGCGAACACCGGGGAGCTGTTTTTT

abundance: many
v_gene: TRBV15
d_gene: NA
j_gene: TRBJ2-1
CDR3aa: CATSRARSYNEQFF
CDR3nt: TGTGCCACCAGCAGAGCCCGCTCCTACAATGAGCAGTTCTTC

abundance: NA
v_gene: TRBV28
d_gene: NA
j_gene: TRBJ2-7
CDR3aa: CASSFPLRDGTYEQYF
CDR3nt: TGTGCCAGCAGTTTCCCACTCAGGGACGGAACCTACGAGCAGTACTTC

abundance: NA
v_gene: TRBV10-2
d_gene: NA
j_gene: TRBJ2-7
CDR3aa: CASSERAVTTYEQYF
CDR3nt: TGCGCCAGCAGTGAGAGGGCAGTAACTACCTACGAGCAGTACTTC

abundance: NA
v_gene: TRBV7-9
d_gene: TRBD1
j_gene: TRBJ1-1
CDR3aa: CASSLRTGGRTEAFF
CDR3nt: TGTGCCAGCAGCTTAAGGACAGGGGGAAGGACTGAAGCTTTCTTT

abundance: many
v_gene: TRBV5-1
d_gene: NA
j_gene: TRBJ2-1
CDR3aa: CASSSDAYNEQFF
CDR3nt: TGCGCCAGCAGCTCCGATGCTTACAATGAGCAGTTCTTC

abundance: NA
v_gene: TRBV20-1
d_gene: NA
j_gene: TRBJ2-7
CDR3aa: CSARVGYEQYF
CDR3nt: TGCAGTGCTAGGGTAGGCTACGAGCAGTACTTC

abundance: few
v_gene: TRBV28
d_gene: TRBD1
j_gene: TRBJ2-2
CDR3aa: CASSPGTGNTGELFF
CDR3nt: TGTGCCAGCAGTCCTGGGACAGGGAACACCGGGGAGCTGTTTTTT

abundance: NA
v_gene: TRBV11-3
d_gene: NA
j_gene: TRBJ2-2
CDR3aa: CASSLGFAANTGELFF
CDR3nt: TGTGCCAGCAGCTTAGGATTTGCCGCGAACACCGGGGAGCTGTTTTTT

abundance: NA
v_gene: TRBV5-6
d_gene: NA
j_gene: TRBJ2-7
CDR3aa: CASSLNRDYEQYF
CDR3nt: TGTGCCAGCAGCCTGAACAGGGACTACGAGCAGTACTTC

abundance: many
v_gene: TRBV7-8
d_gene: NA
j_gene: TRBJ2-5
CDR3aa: CASSSGLEETQYF
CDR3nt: TGTGCCAGCAGCTCGGGACTCGAAGAGACCCAGTACTTC

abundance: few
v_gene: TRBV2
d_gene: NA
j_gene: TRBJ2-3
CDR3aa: CASSEFGNSPSTDTQYF
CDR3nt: TGTGCCAGCAGTGAGTTTGGCAACAGTCCGAGCACAGATACGCAGTATTTT

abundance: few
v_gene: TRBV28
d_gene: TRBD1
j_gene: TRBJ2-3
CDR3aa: CASSLQGGTDTQYF
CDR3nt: TGTGCCAGCAGTTTGCAGGGGGGCACAGATACGCAGTATTTT

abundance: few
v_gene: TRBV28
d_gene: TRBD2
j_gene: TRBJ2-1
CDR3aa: CASSFATSVPLNNEQFF
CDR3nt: TGTGCCAGCAGTTTCGCGACTAGCGTGCCGCTTAACAATGAGCAGTTCTTC

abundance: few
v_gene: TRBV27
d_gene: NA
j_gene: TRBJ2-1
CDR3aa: CASSFIGLSREGGHGRDEQFF
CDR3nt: TGTGCCAGCAGTTTTATCGGGTTAAGCCGAGAGGGGGGCCATGGTAGGGATGAGCAGTTCTTC

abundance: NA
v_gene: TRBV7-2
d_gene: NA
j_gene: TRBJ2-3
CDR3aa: CASSSGIWGARDTQYF
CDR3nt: TGTGCCAGCAGCTCCGGCATCTGGGGGGCAAGGGATACGCAGTATTTT

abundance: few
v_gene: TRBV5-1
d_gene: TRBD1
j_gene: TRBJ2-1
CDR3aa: CASSFWDRVGNEQFF
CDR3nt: TGCGCCAGCAGCTTTTGGGACAGGGTGGGTAACGAGCAGTTCTTC

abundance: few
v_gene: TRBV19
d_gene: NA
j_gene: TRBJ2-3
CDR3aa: CASSIGARASTDTQYF
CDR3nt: TGTGCCAGTAGTATAGGGGCGCGTGCTAGCACAGATACGCAGTATTTT

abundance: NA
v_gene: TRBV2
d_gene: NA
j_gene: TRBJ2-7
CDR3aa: CASKGETLSYEQYF
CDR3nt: TGTGCCAGCAAGGGCGAGACCCTTTCCTACGAGCAGTACTTC

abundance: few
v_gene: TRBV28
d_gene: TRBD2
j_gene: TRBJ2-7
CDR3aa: CASPGGGEQYF
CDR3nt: TGTGCCAGCCCGGGAGGCGGCGAGCAGTACTTC

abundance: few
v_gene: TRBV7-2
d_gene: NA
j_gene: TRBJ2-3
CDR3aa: CASSWPGNTDTQYF
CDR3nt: TGTGCCAGCAGCTGGCCAGGGAACACAGATACGCAGTATTTT

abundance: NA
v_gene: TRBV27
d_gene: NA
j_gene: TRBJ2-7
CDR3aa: CASRGGGYYEQYF
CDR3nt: TGTGCCAGCAGAGGGGGGGGGTACTACGAGCAGTACTTC